Below are 18 T cell receptor beta chains sequenced from a single sample in a study of blood T cell repertoires in COVID-19. Here immunoSEQ multiplex PCR was the method, and the copy in TCRdb shows in-frame clones only, minus some. Of fewer than 250,000 clones listed, around nine tenths are singletons. Sequencing was carried out using peripheral blood. The source of these receptors is a man aged 30-40 years with acute or convalescent COVID-19.

This chain joins TRBV15 and TRBJ2-1; TRBD2 agrees at 11 bases. This CDR3 is 18 amino acids long. The junction had 10 bases not matched to a gene; V was cut back by 5 bases and J by 1 base. CDR1 LNHNV and CDR2 YYDKDF come from the germline V gene (reference sequence). CDR3 nucleotides: TGTGCCACCAGCTCCCGTCTAGCGGGGGGTAGATCCTACAATGAGCAGTTCTTC. Translation: CATSSRLAGGRSYNEQFF.

The J gene is TRBJ2-1, the V gene TRBV10-3; TRBD2 agrees at 8 bases. Germline lookup yields CDR1 ENHRY and CDR2 SYGVKD. Unmatched junction bases numbered 5, after V lost 4 bases and J lost 12 bases. This CDR3 spans 12 amino acids. CDR3 in amino acids: CAISGGGLGQFF. The DNA of the CDR3 is TGTGCCATCAGTGGAGGGGGACTAGGGCAGTTCTTC.

The rearrangement joins TRBV9 to TRBJ1-3, with D unresolved. The CDR3 extends over 14 amino acids. Germline V gene sequence: CDR1 SGDLS, CDR2 YYNGEE. V was pared by 0 bases and J by 0 bases, with 4 bases between. CDR3 coding DNA: TGTGCCAGCAGCGTAGAGAGCTCTGGAAACACCATATATTTT. Encoded protein: CASSVESSGNTIYF.

This clone was recorded once. The chain uses TRBV7-9 and TRBJ1-3; D is unclear. The V and J ends lost 5 bases and 0 bases respectively, with 14 bases between them. The CDR3 contains 16 residues. CDR1 and CDR2 from the germline V gene are SEHNR and FQNEAQ (reference sequence). The CDR3 reads CASSQTGSLSGNTIYF. The CDR3 nucleotides read TGTGCCAGCAGCCAAACCGGGTCCCTCTCTGGAAACACCATATATTTT.

The chain links TRBV9 to TRBJ1-6; no reliable D call. V lost 1 base and J lost 9, with 14 bases in between. The germline V gene has CDR1 SGDLS and CDR2 YYNGEE. This CDR3 contains 15 residues. Written as DNA, the CDR3 is TGTGCCAGCAGCGTAAGTGGCGCGGCGACTTCACCCCTCCACTTT. Amino acid sequence: CASSVSGAATSPLHF. The full variable domain, completed using reference TRBV9 and TRBJ1-6, is DSGVTQTPKHLITATGQRVTLRCSPRSGDLSVYWYQQSLDQGLQFLIQYYNGEERAKGNILERFSAQQFPDLHSELNLSSLELGDSALYFCASSVSGAATSPLHFGNGTRLTVT.

The rearrangement joins TRBV30 to TRBJ2-3; 7 bases are shared with TRBD1. Losses at the gene ends were 2 bases for V and 3 bases for J; bases not matched to a gene: 8. Germline V gene lookup returns CDR1 GTSNPN and CDR2 SVGIG (reference sequence). The CDR3 covers 15 residues. In nucleotides, the CDR3 is TGTGCCTGGAGTTTGGGGAACAGGGGAACAGATACGCAGTATTTT. Protein: CAWSLGNRGTDTQYF.

Only one count was recorded for this clone. CDR3 sequence (DNA): TGTGCCAGCAGCTTACATGGGAGTTCACCCCTCCACTTT. Residues: CASSLHGSSPLHF. V and J are TRBV5-8 and TRBJ1-6; D gene ambiguous. The CDR3 consists of 13 residues. Germline CDR1 SGHTS, CDR2 YDEGEE. V gave up 2 bases and J gave up 9 bases, with 9 bases separating them.

This chain joins TRBV3-1 (or the pseudogene TRBV3-2) and TRBJ1-6; 7 positions agree with TRBD1. CDR1 is LGHDT and CDR2 is YNNKEL in the germline V gene (reference sequence). The CDR3 consists of 15 residues. V was pared by 2 bases and J by 7 bases, with 5 bases of the junction left unmatched. This CDR3 is CASSQRDRDNSPLHF. The CDR3 nucleotides read TGTGCCAGCAGCCAAAGAGACAGGGACAATTCACCCCTCCACTTT.

The chain links TRBV3-1 (or the pseudogene TRBV3-2) to TRBJ2-3, with 12 bases identical to TRBD2. Unmatched junction bases numbered 7, after V lost 4 bases and J lost 5 bases. The CDR3 extends over 16 amino acids. Germline assignment: CDR1 LGHDT and CDR2 YNNKEL (reference sequence). This CDR3 reads CASSPNRLAGVDTQYF. CDR3 in DNA: TGTGCCAGCAGCCCTAACAGACTAGCGGGAGTAGATACGCAGTATTTT.

For the CDR3, the DNA is TGTGCCAGCAGTCCCCGGACAGGAGAAAGAGAAAAACTGTTTTTT. It yields the protein CASSPRTGEREKLFF. V usage is TRBV6-5 and J usage is TRBJ1-4; 7 nucleotides match TRBD1. CDR1 MNHEY and CDR2 SVGAGI come from the germline V gene. The CDR3 contains 15 residues. V was pared by 5 bases and J by 8 bases, with 11 bases of the junction left unmatched.

Concerning this clone: Germline is not matched at one junction end, which may reflect a read error. The chain employs TRBV28 and TRBJ2-3, with a possible D match to TRBD2 (6 bases). Looked up from germline, CDR1 is MDHEN and CDR2 is SYDVKM. The CDR3 is 12 residues long. CDR3 amino acids: CASKSLQVGSFF. CDR3 nucleotides: TGTGCCAGCAAATCCCTCCAGGTCGGGAGTTTTTTT.

The gene calls are TRBV28 and TRBJ2-1; no clear D. The CDR3 runs to 14 residues. Trimming pared 4 bases from V and 0 bases from J, leaving 7 bases between. Germline values: CDR1 MDHEN, CDR2 SYDVKM. CDR3 DNA sequence: TGTGCCAGCAGTTCTACCAACTCCTACAATGAGCAGTTCTTC. This sequence encodes CASSSTNSYNEQFF.

The J gene is TRBJ2-2, the V gene TRBV24-1, with TRBD2 identical over 9 bases. The length of the CDR3 is 15 residues. Trimming took 6 bases from V and 2 from J; bases not matched to a gene: 3. CDR1 KGHDR and CDR2 SFDVKD come from the germline V gene. In nucleotides, the CDR3 is TGTGCCACCAGTCGAGCGGGAGGTAACACCGGGGAGCTGTTTTTT. Its protein is CATSRAGGNTGELFF.

The chain carries TRBV28 and TRBJ2-7; D is undetermined. Germline CDR1 is MDHEN and CDR2 is SYDVKM. This CDR3 is 14 amino acids long. V lost 6 bases and J 6 bases, leaving 18 bases between the germline ends. The CDR3 loop reads CASSYPPVGGEQYF. CDR3 bases: TGTGCCAGCAGCTACCCCCCGGTCGGTGGCGAGCAGTACTTC. Using reference TRBV28 and TRBJ2-7 for the parts outside the CDR3, the full variable domain is DVKVTQSSRYLVKRTGEKVFLECVQDMDHENMFWYRQDPGLGLRLIYFSYDVKMKEKGDIPEGYSVSREKKERFSLILESASTNQTSMYLCASSYPPVGGEQYFGPGTRLTVT.

This sequence joins TRBV11-1 and TRBJ2-1; D may be TRBD2 (5 bases). V was pared by 6 bases and J by 8 bases, with 14 bases between. Germline V lookup: CDR1 SGHAT, CDR2 FQDESV (reference sequence). The CDR3 consists of 13 residues. The CDR3 DNA reads TGTGCCAGCAGTCATCTGGGAGATCATGAGCAGTTCTTC. Translating it yields CASSHLGDHEQFF. The full variable domain, rest sourced from reference TRBV11-1 and TRBJ2-1, is EAEVAQSPRYKITEKSQAVAFWCDPISGHATLYWYRQILGQGPELLVQFQDESVVDDSQLPKDRFSAERLKGVDSTLKIQPAELGDSAMYLCASSHLGDHEQFFGPGTRLTVL.

The chain links TRBV12-3 or TRBV12-4 to TRBJ2-7, with D hard to call. The CDR3 extends over 13 amino acids. Deletions cut 6 bases from V and 3 bases from J, with 12 bases between. CDR3: CASRNHANYEQYF. The CDR3 DNA follows: TGTGCCAGCAGAAACCACGCTAACTACGAGCAGTACTTC.

The chain employs TRBV12-3 or TRBV12-4 and TRBJ1-5; TRBD1 aligns across 7 bases. The CDR3 is made up of 13 amino acids. With 6 bases clipped from V and 4 bases from J, the junction kept 3 bases outside the gene matches. In DNA, the CDR3 is TGTGCCAGCAGGCCGACAGGGAATCAGCCCCAGCATTTT. Residues: CASRPTGNQPQHF.

The chain uses TRBV11-3 and TRBJ2-6; perhaps TRBD1 as D (5 bases). Trimming stripped 5 bases from V and 0 bases from J, with 11 bases between. In germline, CDR1 is SGHNT, CDR2 YENEEA. The CDR3 runs 16 residues. The CDR3 reads CASSPKGVSGANVLTF. CDR3 coding DNA: TGTGCCAGCAGCCCCAAAGGGGTCTCTGGGGCCAACGTCCTGACTTTC.